This T cell receptor (beta chain) was retrieved from a study of OX40 agonist ivuxolimab in advanced cancers. Overall study findings and caveats: On average, CD8+ T cells showed a greater number of expanded clones than CD4+. The authors also found low normalized T-cell clonal expansion in some nonresponders.

Note on this clone: Its antigen is undetermined.

TCRdb keeps only in-frame clones here, not all; method: immunoSEQ multiplex PCR. In the table there are over 35,000 clones, 86% of which are singletons. Patients who had autoimmune disease history or got systemic immunosuppression were left out. This CDR3 spans 18 amino acids. Sequencing used CD4+ or CD8+ T cells sorted from blood, obtained in a trial of the OX40 agonist ivuxolimab. The TCR sequence derives from an adult with an advanced solid tumor such as melanoma, head and neck, liver or kidney cancer. The chain has TRBV21-1 and TRBJ2-3; the listed D gene, TRBD1, was not tested against the DNA. TRBV21-1 counts as a pseudogene. CDR3 loop: CASSKDRQETREADTQYF. The DNA of the CDR3 is TGTGCCAGCAGCAAGGACAGACAGGAGACCCGGGAAGCAGATACGCAGTATTTT.